The 22 T cell receptor beta chains reported below all come from one sample, sequenced in a study of T cell changes during pregnancy in multiple sclerosis. Clones were read by immunoSEQ multiplex PCR, and TCRdb kept only the in-frame ones, dropping some. Of about 60,000 clones listed, 90% to 95% were seen once; the top ten hold 0.7% to 0.8%. This material consisted of CD4+ T cells from peripheral blood mononuclear cells, taken in the first trimester of pregnancy. Receptors originate from a female donor with multiple sclerosis, enrolled in a pregnancy study.

The rearrangement joins TRBV18 to TRBJ1-1; 11 bases agree with TRBD1. After removal of 4 bases from V and 1 base from J, the junction contained 2 bases not matched to a gene. Per the germline V gene, CDR1 is KGHSH and CDR2 is LQKENI. The CDR3 spans 15 residues. This CDR3 reads CASSLGQGGNTEAFF. CDR3 bases: TGTGCCAGCTCACTGGGACAGGGGGGGAACACTGAAGCTTTCTTT.

The chain has TRBV9 and TRBJ1-2; 8 bases fit TRBD1. Germline-derived CDR1 and CDR2 are SGDLS and YYNGEE. With V trimmed by 2 bases and J by 4 bases, 4 bases remained unmatched. The CDR3 is 14 residues long. The CDR3, as DNA: TGTGCCAGCAGCGTCTCAGGGGGCGGCTATGGCTACACCTTC. This sequence encodes CASSVSGGGYGYTF. Based on the CDR3 plus reference TRBV9 and TRBJ1-2, the full variable domain is DSGVTQTPKHLITATGQRVTLRCSPRSGDLSVYWYQQSLDQGLQFLIQYYNGEERAKGNILERFSAQQFPDLHSELNLSSLELGDSALYFCASSVSGGGYGYTFGSGTRLTVV.

This clone was detected only a few times. The genes are TRBV7-9 and TRBJ1-2; no clear D. Deletions cut 3 bases from V and 5 bases from J, with 7 bases between. Germline V gene lookup returns CDR1 SEHNR and CDR2 FQNEAQ (reference sequence). There are 12 residues in the CDR3. The CDR3, as DNA: TGTGCCAGCAGCTTGGCGGGGTATGGCTACACCTTC. Protein product: CASSLAGYGYTF.

This chain uses TRBV5-1 with TRBJ2-3; 9 nucleotides match TRBD1. The CDR3 sequence is 17 residues long. CDR1 and CDR2 (germline): SGHRS, YFSETQ. Trimming cost V 7 bases and J 0 bases; bases outside gene matches: 12. The CDR3, as DNA: TGCGCCAGCGTAAGGGGGACAGGGTCAACGAGCACAGATACGCAGTATTTT. This gives the protein CASVRGTGSTSTDTQYF.

A single count supports this clone. The chain links TRBV4-2 to TRBJ2-5; D is ambiguous. V was trimmed by 0 bases and J by 3 bases, leaving 8 bases between them. The CDR3 runs 14 residues. Germline CDR1 is LGHNA and CDR2 is YNFKEQ. CDR3 sequence (DNA): TGTGCCAGCAGCCAAGATACAGCTAAAGAGACCCAGTACTTC. It yields the protein CASSQDTAKETQYF.

The chain combines TRBV30 with TRBJ2-3, with D possibly being TRBD1 (6 bases). V was shortened by 5 bases and J by 0 bases, with 15 bases between the two germline ends. CDR1 GTSNPN and CDR2 SVGIG come from the germline V gene (reference sequence). This CDR3 comprises 15 residues. For the CDR3, the DNA is TGTGCCTGGGGGGGCTCAGGGCCTAGCACAGATACGCAGTATTTT. Translated: CAWGGSGPSTDTQYF.

The chain is built from TRBV29-1 and TRBJ2-1, with D perhaps matching TRBD2 (5 bases). V was trimmed by 7 bases and J by 10 bases, leaving 26 bases between them. The CDR3 spans 15 residues. From germline, CDR1 is SQVTM and CDR2 ANQGSEA. The CDR3 loop reads CSGTKLVGVRVEQFF. Here the CDR3 DNA reads TGCAGCGGAACGAAGTTAGTGGGAGTTAGAGTAGAGCAGTTCTTC.

CDR3 sequence (DNA): TGCGCCAGCAGCTTGGTAGGAGATCCCTATGGCTACACCTTC. Translating gives CASSLVGDPYGYTF. The chain joins TRBV5-1 to TRBJ1-2; D not resolved. The germline V gene encodes CDR1 SGHRS and CDR2 YFSETQ. The V and J ends lost 0 bases and 4 bases respectively, with 10 bases between them. The CDR3 is 14 amino acids.

The chain uses TRBV18 and TRBJ2-3, with a weak D call TRBD1 (5 bases). CDR3 length: 15 residues. Germline V gene data show CDR1 as KGHSH and CDR2 as LQKENI. V lost 1 base, J lost 3 bases, and 11 bases lay in between. The CDR3 here is CASSPRPQVTDTQYF. The CDR3 DNA reads as TGTGCCAGCTCACCACGCCCACAGGTAACAGATACGCAGTATTTT.

The V gene is TRBV28, the J gene TRBJ2-1; 8 nucleotides align to TRBD1. Trimming removed 5 bases from V and 3 bases from J; junction bases left unmatched: 9. In germline, CDR1 is MDHEN, CDR2 SYDVKM. The CDR3 totals 16 residues. The CDR3 spells CASSPQGAHLYNEQFF. The CDR3, as DNA: TGTGCCAGCAGTCCCCAGGGGGCACACCTCTACAATGAGCAGTTCTTC.

V usage is TRBV9 and J usage is TRBJ2-7; a possible D gene is TRBD2 (5 bases). CDR3 length equals 13 residues. Germline CDR1 SGDLS, CDR2 YYNGEE. Between the trimmed V and J ends, which lost 4 bases and 7 bases, there was a span of 15 bases. Written as DNA, the CDR3 is TGTGCCAGCAGCTCTCGAATAACGGGGGAGCAGTACTTC. Protein product: CASSSRITGEQYF.

The rearrangement joins TRBV5-1 to TRBJ1-2; weak D call: TRBD1 (6 bases). Trimming took 5 bases from V and 6 from J, leaving 17 bases between them. The CDR3 runs to 14 residues. Germline CDR1 reads SGHRS; CDR2 reads YFSETQ. The DNA for the CDR3 is TGCGCCAGCAGTCCTGGGGGGGGCGCGGATGGCTACACCTTC. Translation gives CASSPGGGADGYTF.

The rearrangement links TRBV7-2 to TRBJ2-1, with D tentatively TRBD2 (5 bases). CDR1 and CDR2 (germline): SGHTA, FQGNSA. V shed 6 bases and J shed 9 bases, with 15 bases lying between them. The CDR3 spans 13 residues. Written as DNA, the CDR3 is TGTGCCAGCAGTTATCCCGGGGTGGGTGAGCAGTTCTTC. Its protein is CASSYPGVGEQFF.

The chain combines TRBV7-9 with TRBJ2-5; 12 bases fit TRBD2. From germline, CDR1 is SEHNR and CDR2 FQNEAQ (reference sequence). Trimming removed 5 bases from V and 5 bases from J; junction bases left unmatched: 6. This CDR3 has 15 amino acids. CDR3 protein: CASSPGTSGLETQYF. In DNA, the CDR3 is TGTGCCAGCAGCCCCGGGACTAGCGGGCTCGAGACCCAGTACTTC.

Of note for this clone: Other DNA sequences from this sample encode an identical CDR3 as well. The V and J genes are TRBV7-9 and TRBJ1-2, with 8 bases identical to TRBD1. Germline V gene sequence: CDR1 SEHNR, CDR2 FQNEAQ (reference sequence). CDR3 size: 13 residues. With 5 bases clipped from V and 4 bases from J, the junction kept 3 bases outside the gene matches. CDR3 region: CASSPGTGYGYTF. The CDR3 region has the DNA TGTGCCAGCAGCCCAGGGACAGGCTATGGCTACACCTTC.

This clone was counted between two and nine times. The genes are TRBV7-3 and TRBJ1-1, with D possibly matching TRBD1 (6 bases). Germline CDR1 and CDR2: SGHTA and FQGTGA. CDR3 length equals 13 residues. V shed 8 bases and J shed 1 base, with 11 bases lying between them. This CDR3 reads CASGPGANTEAFF. The CDR3 DNA follows: TGTGCCAGCGGTCCAGGGGCGAACACTGAAGCTTTCTTT.

The table lists this clone with a few counts. This sequence joins TRBV2 and TRBJ2-4; TRBD1 might be the D (6 bases). There are 16 residues in the CDR3. Germline loops: CDR1 SNHLY, CDR2 FYNNEI. V was clipped by 6 bases and J by 0 bases, with 15 bases between them. CDR3 protein: CASRGNRAIAKNIQYF. In nucleotides, the CDR3 is TGTGCCAGCAGGGGAAACAGGGCTATAGCCAAAAACATTCAGTACTTC.

Only one count was recorded for this clone. V gene TRBV4-3 combines with J gene TRBJ2-3; D not resolved. Trimming took 0 bases from V and 1 from J, leaving 5 bases between them. Looked up from germline, CDR1 is LGHNA and CDR2 is YSLEER. The CDR3 is made up of 14 amino acids. CDR3 sequence (DNA): TGCGCCAGCAGCCAAGATACAGGCACAGATACGCAGTATTTT. Residues: CASSQDTGTDTQYF.

In DNA, the CDR3 is TGTGCCAGCAGTGACTGGGGCGGTTATGAAAAACTGTTTTTT. Translating it yields CASSDWGGYEKLFF. This rearrangement joins TRBV6-4 to TRBJ1-4; TRBD1 might be the D (5 bases). V dropped 1 base and J dropped 6 bases, with 9 bases sitting between them. This CDR3 is 14 amino acids long. CDR1 is MRHNA and CDR2 is SNTAGT in the germline V gene.

The chain combines TRBV9 with TRBJ1-5; a possible D gene is TRBD1 (5 bases). The CDR3 is 14 amino acids. V was pared by 4 bases and J by 3 bases, with 11 bases between. Germline CDR1 SGDLS, CDR2 YYNGEE. CDR3 sequence (DNA): TGTGCCAGCAGCCAACAGGCATACAATCAGCCCCAGCATTTT. It translates to CASSQQAYNQPQHF.

This chain uses TRBV2 with TRBJ1-1; D gene unclear. CDR3 length equals 14 residues. The ends were cut back, 5 bases at V and 0 bases at J, with 10 bases in the middle. CDR1 and CDR2 (germline): SNHLY, FYNNEI. The CDR3 spells CASSFRIMNTEAFF. In nucleotides, the CDR3 is TGTGCCAGCAGTTTCAGAATTATGAACACTGAAGCTTTCTTT.

V gene TRBV7-6 combines with J gene TRBJ1-1, with TRBD1 as a possible D gene (6 bases). The CDR3 sequence is 13 residues long. The V end was cut by 6 bases, the J end by 0 bases, with 8 bases between. Germline loops: CDR1 SGHVS, CDR2 FNYEAQ. CDR3 sequence: CASRDSVNTEAFF. DNA of the CDR3: TGTGCCAGCAGGGACAGCGTGAACACTGAAGCTTTCTTT. Filled out from reference TRBV7-6 and TRBJ1-1, the complete variable domain reads GAGVSQSPRYKVTKRGQDVALRCDPISGHVSLYWYRQALGQGPEFLTYFNYEAQQDKSGLPNDRFSAERPEGSISTLTIQRTEQRDSAMYRCASRDSVNTEAFFGQGTRLTVV.